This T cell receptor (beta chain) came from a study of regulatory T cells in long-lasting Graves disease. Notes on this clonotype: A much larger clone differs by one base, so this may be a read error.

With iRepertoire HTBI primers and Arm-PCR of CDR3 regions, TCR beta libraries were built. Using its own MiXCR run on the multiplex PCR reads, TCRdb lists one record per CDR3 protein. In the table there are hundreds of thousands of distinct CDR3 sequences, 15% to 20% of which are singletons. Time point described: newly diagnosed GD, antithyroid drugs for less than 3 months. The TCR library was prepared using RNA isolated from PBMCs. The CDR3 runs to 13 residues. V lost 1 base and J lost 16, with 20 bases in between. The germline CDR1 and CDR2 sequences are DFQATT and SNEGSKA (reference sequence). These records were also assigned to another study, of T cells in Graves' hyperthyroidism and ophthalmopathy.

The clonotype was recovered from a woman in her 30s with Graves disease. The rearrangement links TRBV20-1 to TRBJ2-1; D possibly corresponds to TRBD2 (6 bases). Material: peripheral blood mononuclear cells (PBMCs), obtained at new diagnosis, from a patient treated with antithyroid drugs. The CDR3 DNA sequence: TGCAGTGCTAGAGTTAGCGGCAACTGGCCCTCTTTCTTC. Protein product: CSARVSGNWPSFF.